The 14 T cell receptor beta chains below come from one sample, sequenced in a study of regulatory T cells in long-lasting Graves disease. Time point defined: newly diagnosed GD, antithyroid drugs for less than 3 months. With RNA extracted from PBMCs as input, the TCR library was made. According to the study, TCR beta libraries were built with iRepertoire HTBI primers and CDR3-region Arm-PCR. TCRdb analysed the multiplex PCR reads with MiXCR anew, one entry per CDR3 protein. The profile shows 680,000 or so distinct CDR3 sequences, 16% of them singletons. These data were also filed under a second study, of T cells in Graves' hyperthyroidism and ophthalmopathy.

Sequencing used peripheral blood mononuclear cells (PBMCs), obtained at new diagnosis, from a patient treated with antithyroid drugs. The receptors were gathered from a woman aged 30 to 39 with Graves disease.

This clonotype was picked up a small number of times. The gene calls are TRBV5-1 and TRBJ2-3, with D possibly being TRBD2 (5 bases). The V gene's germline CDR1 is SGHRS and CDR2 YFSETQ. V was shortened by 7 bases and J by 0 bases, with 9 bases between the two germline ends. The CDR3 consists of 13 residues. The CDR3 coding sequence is TGCGCCAGCCAAGCGGTTAGCACAGATACGCAGTATTTT. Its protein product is CASQAVSTDTQYF.

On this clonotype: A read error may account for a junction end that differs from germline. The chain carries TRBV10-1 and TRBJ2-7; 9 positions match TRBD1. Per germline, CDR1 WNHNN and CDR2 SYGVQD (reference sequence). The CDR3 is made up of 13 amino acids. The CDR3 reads CASGENRGHEQYF. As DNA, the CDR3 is TGCGCCAGCGGTGAAAACAGGGGGCACGAGCAGTACTTC.

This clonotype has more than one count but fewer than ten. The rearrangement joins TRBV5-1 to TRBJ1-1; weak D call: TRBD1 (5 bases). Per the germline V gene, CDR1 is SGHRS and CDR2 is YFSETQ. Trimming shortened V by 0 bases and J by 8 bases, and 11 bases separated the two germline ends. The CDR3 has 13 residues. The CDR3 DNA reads TGCGCCAGCAGCTTGGGGGGGGGGGAAGAAGCTTTCTTT. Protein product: CASSLGGGEEAFF.

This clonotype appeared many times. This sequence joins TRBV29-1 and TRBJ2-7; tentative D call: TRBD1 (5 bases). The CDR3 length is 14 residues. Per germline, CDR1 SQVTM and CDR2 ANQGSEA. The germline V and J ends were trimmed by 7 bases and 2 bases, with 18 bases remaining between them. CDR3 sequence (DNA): TGCAGCGGTCCCAGGGTAAGGGCGACCTACGAGCAGTACTTC. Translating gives CSGPRVRATYEQYF.

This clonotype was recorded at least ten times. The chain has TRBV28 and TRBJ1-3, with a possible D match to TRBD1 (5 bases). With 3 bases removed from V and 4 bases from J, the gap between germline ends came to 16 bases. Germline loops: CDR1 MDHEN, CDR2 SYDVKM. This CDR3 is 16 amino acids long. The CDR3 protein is CASSFPLLGAGNTIYF. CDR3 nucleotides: TGTGCCAGCAGTTTCCCCCTTCTTGGGGCCGGAAACACCATATATTTT.

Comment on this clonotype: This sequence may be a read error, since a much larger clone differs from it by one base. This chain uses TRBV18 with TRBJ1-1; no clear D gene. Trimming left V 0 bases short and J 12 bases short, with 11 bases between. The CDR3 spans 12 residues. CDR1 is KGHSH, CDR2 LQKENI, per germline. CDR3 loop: CASSPPTLSTFF. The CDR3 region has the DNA TGTGCCAGCTCACCACCCACCCTCTCGACTTTCTTT.

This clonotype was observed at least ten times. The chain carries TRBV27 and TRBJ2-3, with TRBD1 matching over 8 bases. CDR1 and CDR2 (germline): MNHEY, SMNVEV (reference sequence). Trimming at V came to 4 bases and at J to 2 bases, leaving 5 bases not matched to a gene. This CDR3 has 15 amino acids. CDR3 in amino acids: CASSSPQGATDTQYF. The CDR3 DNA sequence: TGTGCCAGCAGTTCGCCTCAGGGGGCCACAGATACGCAGTATTTT.

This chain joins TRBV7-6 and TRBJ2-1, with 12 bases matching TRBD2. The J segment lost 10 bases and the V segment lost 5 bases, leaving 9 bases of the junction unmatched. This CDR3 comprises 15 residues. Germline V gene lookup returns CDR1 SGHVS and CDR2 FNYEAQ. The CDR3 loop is CASSQGRLAGGEQFF. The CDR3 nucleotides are TGTGCCAGCAGCCAGGGGCGGCTAGCGGGAGGGGAGCAGTTCTTC.

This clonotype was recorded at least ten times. The CDR3 DNA reads as TGCAGTGCCATGGCCGACAGTCACACTGAAGCTTTCTTT. Protein: CSAMADSHTEAFF. V gene TRBV20-1 combines with J gene TRBJ1-1, with D perhaps matching TRBD1 (5 bases). The V end lost 6 bases, the J end lost 3 bases, and 14 bases lay between the germline ends. The CDR3 runs 13 residues. CDR1 is DFQATT and CDR2 is SNEGSKA in the germline V gene (reference sequence).

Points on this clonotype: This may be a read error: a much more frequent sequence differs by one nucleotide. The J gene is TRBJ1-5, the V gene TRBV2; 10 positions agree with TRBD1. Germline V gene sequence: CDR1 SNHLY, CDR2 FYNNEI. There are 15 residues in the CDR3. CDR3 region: CASGDRGLSNQPQHF. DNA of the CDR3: TGTGCCAGCGGTGACAGGGGGCTTAGCAATCAGCCCCAGCATTTT.

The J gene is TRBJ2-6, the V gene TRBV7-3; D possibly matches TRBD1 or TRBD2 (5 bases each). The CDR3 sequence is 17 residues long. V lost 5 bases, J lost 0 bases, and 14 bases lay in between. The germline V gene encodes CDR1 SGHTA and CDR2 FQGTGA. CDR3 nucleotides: TGTGCCAGCAGCGACCGGGGACCGATCTCTGGGGCCAACGTCCTGACTTTC. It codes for CASSDRGPISGANVLTF.

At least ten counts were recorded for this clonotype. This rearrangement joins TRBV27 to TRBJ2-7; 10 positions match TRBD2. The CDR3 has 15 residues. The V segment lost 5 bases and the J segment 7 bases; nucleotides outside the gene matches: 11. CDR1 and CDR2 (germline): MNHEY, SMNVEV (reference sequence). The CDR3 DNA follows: TGTGCCAGCAGTCCCCCAGCGGGAGGGCCAAGGGAGCAGTACTTC. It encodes CASSPPAGGPREQYF.

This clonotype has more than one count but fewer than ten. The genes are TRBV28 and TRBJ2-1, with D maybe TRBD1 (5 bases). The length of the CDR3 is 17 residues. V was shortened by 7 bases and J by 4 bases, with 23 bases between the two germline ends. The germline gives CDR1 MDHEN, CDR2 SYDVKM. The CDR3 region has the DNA TGTGCCAGCAATACAGGAACCATCCCCAGGTCTTACAATGAGCAGTTCTTC. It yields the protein CASNTGTIPRSYNEQFF. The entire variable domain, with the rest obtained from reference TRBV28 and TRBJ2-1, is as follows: DVKVTQSSRYLVKRTGEKVFLECVQDMDHENMFWYRQDPGLGLRLIYFSYDVKMKEKGDIPEGYSVSREKKERFSLILESASTNQTSMYLCASNTGTIPRSYNEQFFGPGTRLTVL.

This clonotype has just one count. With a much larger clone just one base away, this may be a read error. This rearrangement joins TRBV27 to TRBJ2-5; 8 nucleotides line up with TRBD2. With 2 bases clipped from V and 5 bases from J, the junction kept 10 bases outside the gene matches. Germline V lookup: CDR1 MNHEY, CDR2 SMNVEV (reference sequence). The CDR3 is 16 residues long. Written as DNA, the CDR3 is TGTGCCAGCAGTTTACTGCCGTCTAGCGGGTTTGAGACCCAGTACTTC. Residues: CASSLLPSSGFETQYF.